These T cell receptor beta chains were read from a single sample in a study of blood T cells in healthy people across ages. From the 5' RACE reads, TCRdb called clonotypes with MiXCR, one entry per CDR3 protein. The profile covers about 570,000 distinct CDR3 sequences, with about 26% appearing a single time and approximately 3.6% taken by the ten largest. The sample was also linked to a second study, of T cells of mothers and their children.

Sequences were obtained from blood. The receptors here all came from a boy aged 2 to 10 in good health. Each CDR3 is given with its conserved first and last residue. The D gene is left open where the match is weak. Expanded clones are given a class, and other clones once, few, many or no size at all.

len	abundance	v_gene	j_gene	d_gene	CDR3aa	CDR3nt
16	few	TRBV27	TRBJ2-1	TRBD1	CASSPDRVDSYNEQFF	TGTGCCAGCAGTCCGGACAGGGTGGACTCCTACAATGAGCAGTTCTTC
13	few	TRBV20-1	TRBJ2-3	NA	CSAERHSTDTQYF	TGCAGTGCCGAGAGGCATAGCACAGATACGCAGTATTTT
18	NA	TRBV7-9	TRBJ2-3	NA	CASSLARRRDGSTDTQYF	TGTGCCAGCAGCTTAGCCCGGAGACGGGACGGTAGCACAGATACGCAGTATTTT
15	NA	TRBV20-1	TRBJ1-1	NA	CSALTGQSRITEAFF	TGCAGTGCCCTTACCGGACAGTCTCGGATCACTGAAGCTTTCTTT
16	few	TRBV10-3	TRBJ2-5	NA	CAISERQLRREETQYF	TGTGCCATCAGTGAGAGACAGCTAAGGAGGGAAGAGACCCAGTACTTC
15	few	TRBV6-6	TRBJ2-1	TRBD2	CASRRSSGVYNEQFF	TGTGCCAGCAGACGATCTAGCGGGGTATACAATGAGCAGTTCTTC
16	NA	TRBV7-9	TRBJ2-2	TRBD1	CASSRPGTGGTGELFF	TGTGCCAGCAGCCGTCCCGGGACAGGCGGCACCGGGGAGCTGTTTTTT
16	few	TRBV6-2/TRBV6-3	TRBJ2-3	TRBD2	CASSSGPGGGADTQYF	TGTGCCAGCAGTTCTGGGCCCGGGGGAGGGGCAGATACGCAGTATTTT
12	NA	TRBV9	TRBJ1-2	NA	CASSVQGHGYTF	TGTGCCAGCAGCGTTCAGGGGCACGGCTACACCTTC
14	few	TRBV29-1	TRBJ2-5	NA	CSVEDGLQGRTQYF	TGCAGCGTTGAAGATGGTTTGCAGGGCAGGACCCAGTACTTC
14	NA	TRBV20-1	TRBJ2-1	TRBD1	CSASPGQGKNEQFF	TGCAGTGCCTCTCCGGGACAGGGTAAGAATGAGCAGTTCTTC
13	few	TRBV29-1	TRBJ2-7	NA	CSVAARGGYEQYF	TGCAGCGTTGCGGCTAGAGGGGGCTACGAGCAGTACTTC
13	few	TRBV7-9	TRBJ1-2	NA	CASSKTRDYGYTF	TGTGCCAGCAGCAAGACCAGAGACTATGGCTACACCTTC
14	few	TRBV3-1	TRBJ2-7	NA	CASSLWTEPYEQYF	TGTGCCAGCAGCCTCTGGACAGAACCCTACGAGCAGTACTTC
15	NA	TRBV18	TRBJ2-1	TRBD1	CASSPRVAGGNEQFF	TGTGCCAGCTCACCCAGAGTGGCAGGGGGCAATGAGCAGTTCTTC
11	few	TRBV6-2/TRBV6-3	TRBJ2-2	NA	CASSYGGELFF	TGTGCCAGCAGTTACGGCGGGGAGCTGTTTTTT
16	NA	TRBV11-2	TRBJ2-7	NA	CASSIGGTDTPYEQYF	TGTGCCAGCAGCATTGGGGGGACAGACACCCCCTACGAGCAGTACTTC
16	NA	TRBV24-1	TRBJ2-2	TRBD1	CATSDPRTGLTGELFF	TGTGCCACCAGTGATCCTAGGACAGGGCTCACCGGGGAGCTGTTTTTT
15	few	TRBV7-2	TRBJ2-6	NA	CASSSRPSGANVLTF	TGTGCCAGCAGCTCAAGACCCTCTGGGGCCAACGTCCTGACTTTC
10	NA	TRBV2	TRBJ1-1	NA	CASSEQYAFF	TGTGCCAGCAGTGAGCAATACGCTTTCTTT
17	NA	TRBV27	TRBJ2-3	TRBD2	CASSLSSSGVSTDTQYF	TGTGCCAGCAGTTTATCGTCTAGCGGGGTTAGCACAGATACGCAGTATTTT
13	few	TRBV29-1	TRBJ2-7	NA	CSAVGVRSYEQYF	TGCAGCGCCGTAGGGGTAAGGTCCTACGAGCAGTACTTC
15	NA	TRBV27	TRBJ1-1	NA	CASSLYSGFITEAFF	TGTGCCAGCAGTTTATATTCAGGTTTCATAACTGAAGCTTTCTTT
13	few	TRBV7-6	TRBJ1-1	TRBD1	CASSVGTGPEAFF	TGTGCCAGCAGCGTTGGGACAGGGCCTGAAGCTTTCTTT
17	NA	TRBV9	TRBJ2-5	TRBD2	CASSTGLAGLSGETQYF	TGTGCCAGCAGCACAGGACTAGCGGGATTGTCGGGGGAGACCCAGTACTTC
14	NA	TRBV27	TRBJ2-7	NA	CASSRAQIGVEQYF	TGTGCCAGCAGTCGGGCCCAGATAGGGGTAGAGCAGTACTTC